This TCR beta chain is from a study of T-cell memory formation after mild COVID-19 (dated by TCRdb to the early 2020s). Describing the broader study: TCR sequence clusters from the two donors were largely donor specific. T-cell clones expanding and contracting after mild COVID-19 in a couple of donors were tracked by longitudinal TCRalpha and TCRbeta repertoire sequencing. Two young, previously healthy adult volunteers, one female and one male, were included in the cohort. General conclusions and limits of the study: From day 15 to 85, contracting clones showed balanced CD4/CD8 phenotypes, whereas a second wave of clones that expanded from day 15 to 37 leaned towards CD4+. Contracting CD4+ clones were located mainly in the CM and EM memory subsets, whereas CD8+ clones were found to be enriched in EMRA. Whether the second-wave clones peaking on day 37 were SARS-CoV-2 specific was not confirmed. Some responding clones were detected in pre-infection memory, which suggested that pre-existing cross-reactive memory T cells had joined the SARS-CoV-2 response. The study covered only two mild cases, and larger cohorts including severe cases with pre-infection samples were considered necessary.

Notes on this clonotype: Its antigen is not yet known. Per-base quality was not reported, and no clone a single base away is much larger than it.

Sequencer: Illumina NovaSeq 6000. Using 5'RACE with constant-segment primers, TCRalpha and TCRbeta cDNA libraries were constructed, with sample barcodes and unique molecular identifiers added in the process. RNA was extracted from every sample with Trizol reagent. Amplification of the libraries took two PCR steps, and the second step added a second sample barcode plus Illumina TruSeq adapters. Libraries were sequenced on an Illumina NovaSeq with 2 x 150 bp paired-end reads. On the study's bioinformatics: Demultiplexing of reads and collapsing into UMI-guided consensus sequences were performed with migec v1.2.7. With mixcr v2.1.11, UMI consensuses were aligned to TRA and TRB V and J templates and assembled into clonotypes. Clonotypes were classified as expanded or contracted when called significant by both edgeR and NoisET, with noise models trained on biological replicates. edgeR calls used a false discovery rate-adjusted p below 0.01 and a log2 fold-change threshold of 1. As an exploratory analysis of dynamics, PCA with hierarchical clustering was applied to max-normalized trajectories of the 1000 most abundant clonotypes. Separately sequenced CD4+ and CD8+ repertoires were used to assign the CD4 or CD8 phenotype of responding clones. TCRdb reprocessing: public reads trimmed at Q25 with fastp, clones called with MiXCR, in-frame beta chains kept. CDR3 protein duplicates are merged, each entry listing the most common genes and DNA. The V and J calls and clone size are TCRdb's, not the authors'. The sample has 120,000 or so distinct CDR3 sequences on record, 15% to 20% of them singletons. The top ten clones comprise over 11% of the sample.

Ficoll-Paque density gradient centrifugation was the method used to isolate PBMCs. The material sequenced was PBMCs or a T cell subset sorted from them (not recorded which). The sequence derives from an adult woman who had mild COVID-19 (a few samples of this study predate the infection). The sample titles of this study are shuffled in the database, so cell type and time point are left out; the donor was told from shared clones.

The nucleotides read TGTGCCAGCAGGGGGATTGTCCTTCCTGGCTACACCTTC. The resulting protein is CASRGIVLPGYTF. The V gene is TRBV12-3 or TRBV12-4 and the J gene is TRBJ1-2; the D gene assignment is ambiguous. A distance of 15 bases separates the germline ends of V and J, which lose 6 bases and 7 bases respectively. The CDR3 holds 13 amino acids from the cysteine to the phenylalanine. Only the CDR3 part of the read is kept: 39 bases, read in frame from the first base.